This T cell receptor (beta chain) was captured by sequencing in a study of human T cells and chemical hapten exposure. The CDR3 is 19 residues long. The germline V gene encodes CDR1 LGHNA and CDR2 YNFKEQ. The V end was cut by 0 bases, the J end by 0 bases, with 20 bases between. Time point of the sample: pre-sensitization, week 0. Treatment of the sample: therapeutic diphenylcyclopropenone sensitization with weekly scalp DPC. TCRdb reanalysed the RACE reads using MiXCR and keeps one entry per CDR3 protein. The data contain about 350,000 distinct CDR3 sequences, 5.5% of them singletons. This clonotype was counted many times.

The receptor was isolated from a woman aged 18-29 years with alopecia areata. Some clones in this sample may be carry-over from other donors' samples. The sample consisted of whole blood, taken in connection with sensitization to the hapten diphenylcyclopropenone (DPC). This chain uses TRBV4-2 with TRBJ2-5; the D gene is possibly TRBD2 (7 bases). CDR3 bases: TGTGCCAGCAGCCAAGATACCCTGAGGGGGGGCCCGTACCAAGAGACCCAGTACTTC. It translates to CASSQDTLRGGPYQETQYF.